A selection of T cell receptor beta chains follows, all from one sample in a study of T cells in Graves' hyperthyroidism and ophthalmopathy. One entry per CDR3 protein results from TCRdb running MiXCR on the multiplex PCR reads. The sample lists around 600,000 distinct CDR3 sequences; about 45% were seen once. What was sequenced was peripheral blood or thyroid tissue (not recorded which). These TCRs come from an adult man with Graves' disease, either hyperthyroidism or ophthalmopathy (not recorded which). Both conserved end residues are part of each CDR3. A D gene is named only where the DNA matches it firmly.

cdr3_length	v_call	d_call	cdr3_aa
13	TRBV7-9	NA	CASSQQGTPEAFF
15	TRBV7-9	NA	CASSLAPSPNSPLHF
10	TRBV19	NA	CASKQVEAFF
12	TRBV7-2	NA	CASSRNGGELFF
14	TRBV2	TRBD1	CASSYRDRFSPLHF
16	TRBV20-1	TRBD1	CSARDPGQGRTYEQYF
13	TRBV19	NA	CASSITSNQPQHF
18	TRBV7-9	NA	CASSLTGSPRAFQETQYF
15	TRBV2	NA	CASSVSDLGNQPQHF
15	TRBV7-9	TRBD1	CASSSGQGTHYGYTF
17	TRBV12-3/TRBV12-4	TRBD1	CASSSPSGQGGYTEAFF
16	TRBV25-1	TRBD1	CASSSTGTAEVSPLHF
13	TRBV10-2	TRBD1	CASSGAGGQPLHF
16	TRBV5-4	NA	CASSLLRTATSYEQYF
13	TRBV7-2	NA	CASSLGGWQPQHF
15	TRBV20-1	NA	CSASLADQVQETQYF
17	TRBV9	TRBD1	CASSVESGTGGTYEQYF
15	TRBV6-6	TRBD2	CASSYQAGVSYEQYF
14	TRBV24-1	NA	CATSDPDGNYGYTF
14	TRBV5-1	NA	CASSFGASNEKLFF
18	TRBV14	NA	CASSSRGPSGRSPAEQYF
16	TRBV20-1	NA	CSARESGLRYGQPQHF
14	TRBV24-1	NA	CATSARRPTYEQYF
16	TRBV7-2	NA	CASSLVVHVAIETQYF
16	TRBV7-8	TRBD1	CASSFRTGNSGNTIYF
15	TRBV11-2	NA	CASSLYGDANYGYTF
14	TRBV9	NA	CASSRELGRNEQYF